A single sample is the source of the 29 T cell receptor beta chains below, sequenced in a study of cytomegalovirus exposure and HLA in healthy donors. Here immunoSEQ multiplex PCR was the method, and the copy in TCRdb shows in-frame clones only, minus some. The sample lists under 150,000 clones; around 84% were seen once. Sequencing was carried out using PBMCs. The receptor source for this set is a man between 18 and 29 years old in good health and CMV-seropositive.

The chain carries TRBV27 and TRBJ1-3; D is possibly TRBD1 (6 bases). The germline gives CDR1 MNHEY, CDR2 SMNVEV (reference sequence). Trimming stripped 7 bases from V and 2 bases from J, with 18 bases between. This CDR3 is 16 amino acids long. This CDR3 is CASKPHTGLTGNTIYF. CDR3 in DNA: TGTGCCAGCAAACCGCATACAGGGCTAACTGGAAACACCATATATTTT.

The V and J genes are TRBV4-1 and TRBJ2-2; 14 bases map to TRBD2. The CDR3 length is 20 residues. Germline-derived CDR1 and CDR2 are MGHRA and YSYEKL. J lost 4 bases, V lost 1 base, and 11 bases had no gene match. The CDR3 DNA is TGCGCCAGCAGCCAAGCCGGACTAGCGGGAGGCCCCACGGGCACCGGGGAGCTGTTTTTT. It encodes CASSQAGLAGGPTGTGELFF.

The V and J genes are TRBV6-4 and TRBJ2-3, with 9 bases that match TRBD2. Germline CDR1 and CDR2: MRHNA and SNTAGT. The CDR3 extends over 17 amino acids. Trimming cost V 0 bases and J 3 bases; bases outside gene matches: 7. CDR3 in DNA: TGTGCCAGCAGTGACTCGTCGGGCGGGGGGGCGACAGATACGCAGTATTTT. It codes for CASSDSSGGGATDTQYF.

A single count supports this clone. This chain connects TRBV18 to TRBJ2-5; 11 nucleotides agree with TRBD1. Germline V gene data show CDR1 as KGHSH and CDR2 as LQKENI. V shed 2 bases, J shed 4 bases, and the junction held 6 bases outside the gene matches. CDR3 length: 16 amino acids. The chain's CDR3 is CASSPTGQGARETQYF. CDR3 in DNA: TGTGCCAGCTCACCAACTGGACAGGGGGCGAGAGAGACCCAGTACTTC.

This sequence joins TRBV7-8 and TRBJ1-5; the D gene is possibly TRBD1 (5 bases). The CDR3 is 14 amino acids. V lost 5 bases and J lost 9, with 17 bases in between. Looked up from germline, CDR1 is SGHVS and CDR2 is FQNEAQ. This CDR3 reads CASSTQAETGPQHF. The CDR3 DNA follows: TGTGCCAGCAGCACACAGGCCGAGACGGGGCCCCAGCATTTT.

V usage is TRBV28 and J usage is TRBJ1-6, with 8 bases identical to TRBD1. The CDR3 has 15 amino acids. V lost 2 bases to trimming and J lost 9 bases; unmatched junction nucleotides: 6. Germline loops: CDR1 MDHEN, CDR2 SYDVKM. The chain's CDR3 is CASSLPTGELSPLHF. The CDR3 region has the DNA TGTGCCAGCAGTTTACCGACAGGGGAACTTTCACCCCTCCACTTT.

Turning to this clone: Different DNA sequences within this sample yield the same CDR3. V gene TRBV5-1 combines with J gene TRBJ1-6; tentative D call: TRBD1 (5 bases). V shed 0 bases and J shed 9 bases, with 10 bases lying between them. Per germline, CDR1 SGHRS and CDR2 YFSETQ. The CDR3 is 14 amino acids. This chain's CDR3 is CASSLAQGGSPLHF. The CDR3 DNA sequence: TGCGCCAGCAGCTTGGCCCAGGGAGGTTCACCCCTCCACTTT. The full variable domain, rest sourced from reference TRBV5-1 and TRBJ1-6, is KAGVTQTPRYLIKTRGQQVTLSCSPISGHRSVSWYQQTPGQGLQFLFEYFSETQRNKGNFPGRFSGRQFSNSRSEMNVSTLELGDSALYLCASSLAQGGSPLHFGNGTRLTVT.

This clone occurred a few times. V usage is TRBV30 and J usage is TRBJ1-5; tentatively, D is TRBD1 (5 bases). This CDR3 comprises 13 residues. Trimming stripped 0 bases from V and 7 bases from J, with 10 bases between. Germline CDR1 and CDR2: GTSNPN and SVGIG (reference sequence). The CDR3 DNA follows: TGTGCCTGGAGTGTAAGGGAGGGGCAGCCCCAGCATTTT. Its translation is CAWSVREGQPQHF. Filled out from reference TRBV30 and TRBJ1-5, the complete variable domain reads SQTIHQWPATLVQPVGSPLSLECTVEGTSNPNLYWYRQAAGRGLQLLFYSVGIGQISSEVPQNLSASRPQDRQFILSSKKLLLSDSGFYLCAWSVREGQPQHFGDGTRLSIL.

The rearrangement uses TRBV7-9 and TRBJ2-3; D uncertain. The germline gives CDR1 SEHNR, CDR2 FQNEAQ (reference sequence). This CDR3 has 11 amino acids. V lost 5 bases and J lost 7, with 7 bases in between. CDR3 DNA: TGTGCCAGCAGCAGGAGTTATACGCAGTATTTT. Translating gives CASSRSYTQYF.

This rearrangement joins TRBV19 to TRBJ1-5; 7 bases map to TRBD1. The CDR3 spans 15 residues. CDR1 is LNHDA, CDR2 SQIVND, per germline (reference sequence). Germline trimming cut 2 bases from V and 9 bases from J; bases unmatched to any gene: 10. CDR3 region: CASSITGAHIWPQHF. In DNA, the CDR3 is TGTGCCAGTAGTATAACAGGGGCCCATATTTGGCCCCAGCATTTT.

The chain uses TRBV6-5 and TRBJ2-3; possible D gene TRBD1, 6 bases. The CDR3 loop spans 14 amino acids. In germline, CDR1 is MNHEY, CDR2 SVGAGI. V shed 7 bases and J shed 1 base, with 12 bases lying between them. For the CDR3, the DNA is TGTGCCAGCATGATGGCAGGGGGCACAGATACGCAGTATTTT. This gives the protein CASMMAGGTDTQYF.

V gene TRBV7-9 combines with J gene TRBJ1-5; the match to TRBD1 covers 9 bases. Germline V gene lookup returns CDR1 SEHNR and CDR2 FQNEAQ (reference sequence). There are 14 residues in the CDR3. V was clipped by 4 bases and J by 4 bases; unmatched bases: 2. Here the CDR3 reads CASSSGTGNQPQHF. The CDR3 bases are TGTGCCAGCAGCTCCGGGACAGGGAATCAGCCCCAGCATTTT.

This sequence joins TRBV7-9 and TRBJ1-3, with 8 bases fitting TRBD1. J was trimmed by 2 bases and V by 6 bases; bases with no gene match: 3. CDR3 length: 14 residues. Germline V gene lookup returns CDR1 SEHNR and CDR2 FQNEAQ (reference sequence). The CDR3 loop reads CASRGQGTGNTIYF. The DNA for the CDR3 is TGTGCCAGCAGAGGACAGGGAACTGGAAACACCATATATTTT.

This clone was observed a single time. The chain links TRBV5-1 to TRBJ2-6; 8 bases fit TRBD2. Per germline, CDR1 SGHRS and CDR2 YFSETQ. CDR3 length: 16 amino acids. Trimming at V came to 6 bases and at J to 2 bases, leaving 7 bases not matched to a gene. The CDR3 region is CASTIRGGTGANVLTF. For the CDR3, the DNA is TGCGCCAGCACAATTCGCGGGGGGACTGGGGCCAACGTCCTGACTTTC. Variable domain in full (rest from reference TRBV5-1 and TRBJ2-6): KAGVTQTPRYLIKTRGQQVTLSCSPISGHRSVSWYQQTPGQGLQFLFEYFSETQRNKGNFPGRFSGRQFSNSRSEMNVSTLELGDSALYLCASTIRGGTGANVLTFGAGSRLTVL.

The J gene is TRBJ2-7, the V gene TRBV18; 8 bases align to TRBD2. The CDR3 extends over 13 amino acids. Germline CDR1 reads KGHSH; CDR2 reads LQKENI. V was pared by 3 bases and J by 6 bases, with 4 bases of the junction left unmatched. The DNA for the CDR3 is TGTGCCAGCTCACCGGGACTAGATTTCGAGCAGTACTTC. Protein: CASSPGLDFEQYF.

This clone has only a few counts. The CDR3 reads CAWRVEGQGENSNQPQHF. In DNA form, the CDR3 reads TGTGCCTGGAGAGTGGAGGGACAGGGGGAGAATAGCAATCAGCCCCAGCATTTT. The V call is TRBV30, the J call TRBJ1-5, with TRBD1 identical over 11 bases. Germline V gene data show CDR1 as GTSNPN and CDR2 as SVGIG (reference sequence). V lost 3 bases to trimming and J lost 0 bases; unmatched junction nucleotides: 10. CDR3 length: 18 residues. The whole variable domain, remainder taken from reference TRBV30 and TRBJ1-5, is SQTIHQWPATLVQPVGSPLSLECTVEGTSNPNLYWYRQAAGRGLQLLFYSVGIGQISSEVPQNLSASRPQDRQFILSSKKLLLSDSGFYLCAWRVEGQGENSNQPQHFGDGTRLSIL.

CDR3 sequence (DNA): TGTGCCAGCAGCTTGTCGACAAAAATTAATGAGCAGTTCTTC. It codes for CASSLSTKINEQFF. The chain joins TRBV5-6 to TRBJ2-1; D is uncertain. The CDR3 covers 14 residues. CDR1 SGHDT and CDR2 YYEEEE come from the germline V gene. V was pared by 1 base and J by 7 bases, with 12 bases between. Full variable domain (missing parts from reference TRBV5-6 and TRBJ2-1): DAGVTQSPTHLIKTRGQQVTLRCSPKSGHDTVSWYQQALGQGPQFIFQYYEEEERQRGNFPDRFSGHQFPNYSSELNVNALLLGDSALYLCASSLSTKINEQFFGPGTRLTVL.

J is TRBJ2-7 and V is TRBV19; 7 nucleotides agree with TRBD1. V gave up 4 bases and J gave up 0 bases; unmatched junction bases: 9. The germline gives CDR1 LNHDA, CDR2 SQIVND (reference sequence). CDR3 size: 16 residues. CDR3 nucleotide sequence: TGTGCCAGTAGTACAACCGAGGGGGCCATCTCCTACGAGCAGTACTTC. Amino acids: CASSTTEGAISYEQYF.

CDR3 residues: CASSPWAGSSGNTIYF. CDR3 nucleotide sequence: TGTGCCAGCAGCCCTTGGGCCGGGAGCTCTGGAAACACCATATATTTT. J is TRBJ1-3 and V is TRBV7-2; D is undetermined. CDR3 size: 16 residues. V shed 5 bases and J shed 0 bases, with 14 bases lying between them. Germline V CDR1 and CDR2: SGHTA, FQGNSA.

The genes are TRBV19 and TRBJ1-1; possible D gene TRBD1, 6 bases. V was shortened by 7 bases and J by 3 bases, with 21 bases between the two germline ends. Germline loops: CDR1 LNHDA, CDR2 SQIVND (reference sequence). The CDR3 consists of 16 residues. The CDR3 region is CASKNRLGGRDTEAFF. Here the CDR3 DNA reads TGTGCCAGTAAAAACAGGTTAGGGGGAAGGGACACTGAAGCTTTCTTT.

The chain is built from TRBV6-6 and TRBJ1-1, with a possible D match to TRBD1 (5 bases). Germline CDR1 and CDR2: MNHNY and SVGAGI (reference sequence). Trimming stripped 6 bases from V and 6 bases from J, with 8 bases between. The length of the CDR3 is 11 residues. This CDR3 is CASRGGSEAFF. The CDR3, as DNA: TGTGCCAGCAGGGGGGGGTCTGAAGCTTTCTTT.

The rearrangement uses TRBV4-1 and TRBJ1-5, with 12 positions matching TRBD1. CDR3 length: 20 residues. The V gene's germline CDR1 is MGHRA and CDR2 YSYEKL. V shed 0 bases, J shed 1 base, and the junction held 10 bases outside the gene matches. This chain's CDR3 is CASSQEVGTGGGRSNQPQHF. The DNA for the CDR3 is TGCGCCAGCAGCCAAGAAGTTGGGACAGGGGGCGGTCGGAGCAATCAGCCCCAGCATTTT.

The chain recombines TRBV6-5 with TRBJ2-7, with 11 bases that match TRBD2. There are 16 residues in the CDR3. The J segment lost 2 bases and the V segment lost 2 bases, leaving 5 bases of the junction unmatched. Germline lookup yields CDR1 MNHEY and CDR2 SVGAGI. CDR3 coding DNA: TGTGCCAGCAGTTACCAGGGACTAGCGGCTCCCTACGAGCAGTACTTC. This gives the protein CASSYQGLAAPYEQYF.

J is TRBJ2-1 and V is TRBV11-2; 8 bases line up with TRBD2. The CDR3 spans 17 residues. CDR1 and CDR2 (germline): SGHAT, FQNNGV. V was pared by 3 bases and J by 2 bases, with 9 bases of the junction left unmatched. For the CDR3, the DNA is TGTGCCAGCAGCTTCCTTTTAGCGGGATCCCCCTACAATGAGCAGTTCTTC. Translation gives CASSFLLAGSPYNEQFF.

The chain has TRBV7-9 and TRBJ1-2, with 7 bases lining up with TRBD1. The V gene end was trimmed by 3 bases and the J gene end by 3 bases; junction bases not matched to a gene: 4. There are 14 residues in the CDR3. Germline V CDR1 and CDR2: SEHNR, FQNEAQ (reference sequence). The chain's CDR3 is CASSFGGQHYGYTF. The CDR3 DNA reads TGTGCCAGCAGCTTTGGGGGACAGCACTATGGCTACACCTTC.

CDR3 DNA: TGTGCCAGCAGTGAGGCGCAAGCGGTGACACAAAGCCAGTACTTC. Translation gives CASSEAQAVTQSQYF. The V and J genes are TRBV6-1 and TRBJ2-7; TRBD2 is a possible D gene (5 bases). V lost 3 bases and J lost 10, with 22 bases in between. Looked up from germline, CDR1 is MNHNS and CDR2 is SASEGT. This CDR3 comprises 15 residues.

The chain couples TRBV19 to TRBJ2-7; 8 bases match TRBD1. V lost 6 bases, J lost 2 bases, and 6 bases stayed unmatched. This CDR3 spans 14 amino acids. The germline V gene encodes CDR1 LNHDA and CDR2 SQIVND (reference sequence). The CDR3 nucleotides are TGTGCCAGTAGCACCGGGACAGGAGCCTACGAGCAGTACTTC. The encoded protein is CASSTGTGAYEQYF.

This chain joins TRBV7-9 and TRBJ1-6, with D hard to call. The germline CDR1 and CDR2 sequences are SEHNR and FQNEAQ (reference sequence). V lost 3 bases and J lost 0, with 12 bases in between. The CDR3 runs to 17 residues. Here the CDR3 DNA reads TGTGCCAGCAGCTTCCATCACAGAAGCTCCTATAATTCACCCCTCCACTTT. Protein product: CASSFHHRSSYNSPLHF.

V usage is TRBV5-4 and J usage is TRBJ2-2; 12 bases agree with TRBD1. CDR1 is SGHNT, CDR2 YYREEE, per germline (reference sequence). This CDR3 region has 16 residues. V lost 4 bases to trimming and J lost 6 bases; unmatched junction nucleotides: 7. The CDR3 nucleotides are TGTGCCAGCAGCCCTGGGACAGGGGGCGAGGCCGGGGAGCTGTTTTTT. Its protein product is CASSPGTGGEAGELFF.